This record covers a single T cell receptor beta chain. Its antigen is not identified. TCR beta cDNA was reverse-transcribed from about 500 ng of total RNA. The reaction used a constant-region primer and ProtoScript II reverse transcriptase. Nested multiplex PCR, run for three rounds with slightly modified ARM-PCR, yielded TCR beta libraries. Both of the initial two PCR rounds ran for around 9 cycles and employed TRBV1-TRBV30 forward primers alongside a C-beta reverse primer. TCRdb analysed the multiplex PCR reads with MiXCR anew, one entry per CDR3 protein. The sample contains about 74,000 distinct CDR3 sequences, roughly three quarters of which appear only once. This sample is drawn from a study of tumor-infiltrating lymphocytes in primary liver carcinoma. The wider study: Roughly 3.5 to 8 million productive TCRbeta reads came from each sample, comparable across tissue types.

There are 16 residues in the CDR3. V lost 7 bases to trimming and J lost 4 bases; unmatched junction nucleotides: 15. Germline V lookup: CDR1 SGHAT, CDR2 FQNNGV. The study, taken as a whole, reports: Against blood, tumors held a significantly higher top-250-clone fraction (p = 0.039). Only about 7-24% of top clones showed up in all five tumor regions.

Unsorted bulk tissue, about 18-32 mg of it, served as the source for co-extraction of RNA and DNA. Separate regions, five per tumor, were sampled. The sequence came from a man aged 35 to 55 with primary liver carcinoma and hepatitis B virus infection. Sequenced sample: liver tumor tissue from sampling region 4. Subset indicated: tumor region T4, right-lateral pole. This chain joins TRBV11-2 and TRBJ2-7, with 8 bases identical to TRBD2. CDR3 sequence (DNA): TGTGCCAGCAAAGTGTGGGTAGCGGGAATGCATTACGAGCAGTACTTC. Protein sequence: CASKVWVAGMHYEQYF.